These 24 T cell receptor beta chains share one sample of origin, sequenced in a study of CD8+ T cells in alopecia areata. Extracted RNA was reverse transcribed into cDNA, the sequencing template. Produced via immunoSEQ multiplex PCR; TCRdb's table is partial and in-frame only. The sample carries approximately 150,000 clones, 55% recorded once. Sequencing was carried out using CD4+ T cells sorted from blood. The receptors shown here come from a human donor in good health.

The J gene is TRBJ1-2, the V gene TRBV28; D call uncertain. CDR3 length: 11 amino acids. Germline values: CDR1 MDHEN, CDR2 SYDVKM. V lost 3 bases and J 8 bases, leaving 7 bases between the germline ends. The CDR3 region has the DNA TGTGCCAGCAGTTTCCCACTGGGCTACACCTTC. Translation: CASSFPLGYTF.

The genes are TRBV2 and TRBJ2-5; no definite D call. The CDR3 sequence is 11 residues long. In germline, CDR1 is SNHLY, CDR2 FYNNEI. The V gene lost 3 bases and the J gene lost 5 bases, with 4 bases spanning the gap. CDR3 coding DNA: TGTGCCAGCAGTGAGAGTGAGACCCAGTACTTC. Protein: CASSESETQYF.

V and J are TRBV7-8 and TRBJ2-7, with a weak D call TRBD1 (5 bases). CDR3 length: 14 amino acids. The V end was cut by 0 bases, the J end by 2 bases, with 8 bases between. Germline CDR1 SGHVS, CDR2 FQNEAQ. The DNA for the CDR3 is TGTGCCAGCAGCTTAGCGACAGTAACCTACGAGCAGTACTTC. This sequence encodes CASSLATVTYEQYF.

In this sample, this clone turned up a few times. This chain connects TRBV7-9 to TRBJ1-5; D may be TRBD1 (5 bases). The V gene lost 5 bases and the J gene lost 3 bases, with 14 bases spanning the gap. Germline CDR1 SEHNR, CDR2 FQNEAQ (reference sequence). The CDR3 extends over 15 amino acids. CDR3 amino acids: CASSNAGRDNQPQHF. The CDR3 region has the DNA TGTGCCAGCAGCAACGCGGGACGGGACAATCAGCCCCAGCATTTT.

The rearrangement uses TRBV6-5 and TRBJ1-2, with D possibly matching TRBD1 (6 bases). Per the germline V gene, CDR1 is MNHEY and CDR2 is SVGAGI. Trimming stripped 7 bases from V and 4 bases from J, with 13 bases between. The CDR3 extends over 13 amino acids. The CDR3 nucleotides read TGTGCCAGCAAAGGGGGGCACGGCTATGGCTACACCTTC. Translating it yields CASKGGHGYGYTF.

The chain employs TRBV2 and TRBJ2-7; a weak D match, TRBD1 (6 bases). V lost 4 bases to trimming and J lost 2 bases, with 9 bases between them. The CDR3 is made up of 13 amino acids. The V gene's germline CDR1 is SNHLY and CDR2 FYNNEI. Here the CDR3 reads CASSVQGTYEQYF. In DNA form, the CDR3 reads TGTGCCAGCAGTGTACAGGGAACCTACGAGCAGTACTTC. Full variable domain (remainder filled in from reference TRBV2 and TRBJ2-7): EPEVTQTPSHQVTQMGQEVILRCVPISNHLYFYWYRQILGQKVEFLVSFYNNEISEKSEIFDDQFSVERPDGSNFTLKIRSTKLEDSAMYFCASSVQGTYEQYFGPGTRLTVT.

This clone has just a few counts. J is TRBJ1-1 and V is TRBV6-6; D gene unclear. The germline CDR1 and CDR2 sequences are MNHNY and SVGAGI (reference sequence). The CDR3 spans 14 residues. V lost 2 bases and J 6 bases, leaving 13 bases between the germline ends. The CDR3 coding sequence is TGTGCCAGCAGTTACCCGGGCGAATCCCCTGAAGCTTTCTTT. This translates into CASSYPGESPEAFF.

The CDR3 spells CSARVETQYF. DNA for the CDR3: TGCAGTGCTAGAGTGGAGACCCAGTACTTC. The V gene is TRBV20-1, the J gene TRBJ2-5; D gene ambiguous. Germline loops: CDR1 DFQATT, CDR2 SNEGSKA (reference sequence). CDR3 size: 10 residues. With 1 base removed from V and 5 bases from J, the gap between germline ends came to 2 bases.

This chain links TRBV9 with TRBJ1-2, with D possibly matching TRBD1 (6 bases). Germline values: CDR1 SGDLS, CDR2 YYNGEE. Trimming shortened V by 4 bases and J by 8 bases, and 15 bases separated the two germline ends. The CDR3 runs 13 residues. The CDR3 protein is CASSPHHRDGYTF. DNA for the CDR3: TGTGCCAGCAGCCCTCACCACAGGGACGGCTACACCTTC.

The CDR3 sequence is CAISESWNNEQFF. CDR3 nucleotides: TGTGCCATCAGTGAGTCCTGGAACAATGAGCAGTTCTTC. The genes are TRBV10-3 and TRBJ2-1, with no clear D. The CDR3 is 13 amino acids. V was pared by 0 bases and J by 5 bases, with 5 bases between. From germline, CDR1 is ENHRY and CDR2 SYGVKD.

This clone was found a few times. The genes are TRBV5-5 and TRBJ2-5; the match to TRBD2 covers 7 bases. Germline V CDR1 and CDR2: SGHKS, YYEKEE (reference sequence). The CDR3 is 14 amino acids. V lost 6 bases to trimming and J lost 2 bases; unmatched junction nucleotides: 7. The CDR3 reads CASTLASGQETQYF. The CDR3 coding sequence is TGTGCCAGCACGTTGGCTAGCGGTCAAGAGACCCAGTACTTC.

This clone was recorded a few times. This chain joins TRBV29-1 and TRBJ2-7, with 8 bases aligning to TRBD1. Losses at the gene ends were 6 bases for V and 2 bases for J; bases not matched to a gene: 12. Germline-derived CDR1 and CDR2 are SQVTM and ANQGSEA. CDR3 length: 15 residues. The CDR3 DNA sequence: TGCAGCGTAAGGGGACAGGCTTCGGCCCCCTACGAGCAGTACTTC. Amino acid sequence: CSVRGQASAPYEQYF.

The chain combines TRBV27 with TRBJ2-5; D is uncertain. This CDR3 has 15 amino acids. The germline V gene has CDR1 MNHEY and CDR2 SMNVEV (reference sequence). Trimming removed 3 bases at V and 7 bases at J, with 18 bases between. The CDR3 nucleotides are TGTGCCAGCAGTTTCTCGTCGGCGACCCCAGGGACCCAGTACTTC. Its protein product is CASSFSSATPGTQYF.

The rearrangement joins TRBV29-1 to TRBJ2-1; 8 bases agree with TRBD2. Germline values: CDR1 SQVTM, CDR2 ANQGSEA. J lost 2 bases, V lost 3 bases, and 0 bases had no gene match. The CDR3 contains 13 residues. CDR3 nucleotide sequence: TGCAGCGTTGACGGGAGGGCCTACAATGAGCAGTTCTTC. Amino acid sequence: CSVDGRAYNEQFF.

The rearrangement uses TRBV15 and TRBJ2-1; 9 bases align to TRBD1. This CDR3 spans 13 amino acids. Germline lookup yields CDR1 LNHNV and CDR2 YYDKDF (reference sequence). The trim removed 6 bases at V and 6 bases at J, leaving 3 bases unmatched. This CDR3 is CATRRDRVNEQFF. The CDR3 coding sequence is TGTGCCACCAGGAGGGACAGGGTCAATGAGCAGTTCTTC.

V and J are TRBV2 and TRBJ2-5; D is unclear. This CDR3 spans 11 amino acids. V lost 11 bases and J 3 bases, leaving 10 bases between the germline ends. The germline gives CDR1 SNHLY, CDR2 FYNNEI. The CDR3 reads CASWLEETQYF. The CDR3, as DNA: TGTGCCTCTTGGCTGGAAGAGACCCAGTACTTC. Full variable domain (rest looked up from reference TRBV2 and TRBJ2-5): EPEVTQTPSHQVTQMGQEVILRCVPISNHLYFYWYRQILGQKVEFLVSFYNNEISEKSEIFDDQFSVERPDGSNFTLKIRSTKLEDSAMYFCASWLEETQYFGPGTRLLVL.

This chain joins TRBV5-1 and TRBJ2-6; 9 bases match TRBD1. The CDR3 has 19 amino acids. Per the germline V gene, CDR1 is SGHRS and CDR2 is YFSETQ. With V trimmed by 1 base and J by 0 bases, 8 bases remained unmatched. For the CDR3, the DNA is TGCGCCAGCAGCTTGTGGGGGGACAGGGTCTCCTCTGGGGCCAACGTCCTGACTTTC. Its protein is CASSLWGDRVSSGANVLTF.

Comment on this clone: The sample holds other DNA sequences that translate to the same CDR3. The V call is TRBV5-1, the J call TRBJ2-5; 8 positions match TRBD1. The ends lost 8 bases at V and 1 base at J; junction bases unmatched: 13. Germline V CDR1 and CDR2: SGHRS, YFSETQ. There are 16 residues in the CDR3. The CDR3 is CASTTGTGGFQETQYF. Here the CDR3 DNA reads TGCGCCAGTACGACGGGGACAGGAGGTTTCCAAGAGACCCAGTACTTC.

The chain combines TRBV6-5 with TRBJ1-2; a possible D gene is TRBD1 (5 bases). Germline CDR1 reads MNHEY; CDR2 reads SVGAGI. The germline V and J ends were trimmed by 0 bases and 7 bases, with 12 bases remaining between them. This CDR3 spans 14 amino acids. The CDR3: CASSYSTVSSGYTF. CDR3 in DNA: TGTGCCAGCAGTTACTCGACAGTATCCTCTGGCTACACCTTC.

This clone came up a few times. This sequence joins TRBV28 and TRBJ1-4; 7 bases are shared with TRBD1. J was trimmed by 8 bases and V by 10 bases; bases with no gene match: 4. There are 11 residues in the CDR3. Germline V gives CDR1 MDHEN, CDR2 SYDVKM. The CDR3 DNA follows: TGTGCCATTCGACAGGGAGAAAAACTGTTTTTT. Its translation is CAIRQGEKLFF.

This rearrangement joins TRBV9 to TRBJ2-5; the D gene is possibly TRBD1 (6 bases). The length of the CDR3 is 16 residues. Trimming removed 0 bases at V and 1 base at J, with 13 bases between. CDR1 is SGDLS and CDR2 is YYNGEE in the germline V gene. The CDR3 DNA reads TGTGCCAGCAGCGTAGGGGGGCGGCTCCGCCAAGAGACCCAGTACTTC. This codes for CASSVGGRLRQETQYF.

The V gene is TRBV6-5, the J gene TRBJ2-1; tentative D call: TRBD1 (6 bases). Trimming removed 4 bases at V and 12 bases at J, with 13 bases between. There are 12 residues in the CDR3. Germline V CDR1 and CDR2: MNHEY, SVGAGI. The CDR3 DNA is TGTGCCAGCAGTTCTACGACAGGAGGGCAGTTCTTC. It yields the protein CASSSTTGGQFF.

The chain has TRBV2 and TRBJ2-7; D gene unclear. CDR1 and CDR2 (germline): SNHLY, FYNNEI. This CDR3 has 13 amino acids. Trimming removed 2 bases from V and 4 bases from J, with 9 bases in between. The CDR3 DNA follows: TGTGCCAGCAGTGAAAACGGCAGATACGAGCAGTACTTC. Its protein product is CASSENGRYEQYF.

This clone has just one count. The rearrangement links TRBV6-1 to TRBJ2-5; 9 bases line up with TRBD2. This CDR3 has 14 amino acids. In germline, CDR1 is MNHNS, CDR2 SASEGT. Trimming cost V 6 bases and J 6 bases; bases outside gene matches: 8. CDR3 sequence: CASRKAGGVQTQYF. CDR3 in DNA: TGTGCCAGCAGAAAAGCGGGAGGAGTCCAGACCCAGTACTTC.